This note documents a single T cell receptor beta chain sequence. The sample holds many counts of this clonotype. Its antigen has not been determined. No base qualities exist here, and no much larger clone lies one base off it. Interpreted using the paper, the treatment or condition label stands for: live attenuated yellow fever vaccine strain. At each blood-draw timepoint, two biological replicates of bulk PBMCs were obtained. A standard Ficoll-Paque protocol was used to isolate PBMCs from peripheral blood. TriZol was used to extract RNA from bulk PBMCs, CD4 and CD8 fractions, and dextramer-positive and dextramer-negative fractions. This entry is derived from a study of T cells after yellow fever vaccination (dated by TCRdb to between 2018 and 2021). For the wider study: Libraries from fractions with low cell numbers were prepared with the SMART-Seq v4 Ultra Low Input RNA kit. To follow T-cell clones before and after both primary and booster YFV17D yellow fever vaccination, bulk TCR alpha and beta repertoires underwent longitudinal sequencing. Two healthy male donors, one aged 18 to 30 and one aged 30 to 40 years, were included in the cohort. Bulk PBMC replicates and cell subsets were isolated from blood drawn at multiple timepoints before and after both primary and secondary immunization. Overall results and qualifications from the work: After the booster, most clones that had expanded after primary vaccination were detected again (around 97% of CD4 and under 90% of CD8), suggesting broad maintenance of memory. Because only a couple of donors were included in the study, the extent to which the findings can be generalized is limited. Computational filtering was needed because FACS-sorted repertoires could contain abundant contaminating clonotypes from the bulk population. The secondary T-cell response was found to be weaker but faster than the primary response, with a peak reached on day 5 rather than on day 15. A small share of clonotypes was detected in both CD4 and CD8 compartments, with the overlap likely arising from convergent recombination.

The sample was run on an Illumina NovaSeq 6000. TCR cDNA was made using 5'RACE template switching, a step that added a universal primer site and unique molecular identifiers. cDNA synthesis was primed from both the TCR alpha and TCR beta constant segments. Two PCR steps were used to amplify libraries, with sample barcodes and sequencing adapters being added in the second step. Sequencing of the libraries was done on either Illumina HiSeq 2500 (2x100 bp) or NovaSeq (2x150 bp). Per the authors' processing: Demultiplexing of reads and collapsing into UMI consensus sequences were performed with MIGEC, and V(D)J alignment was carried out with MiXCR. Vaccine-responding clonotypes were defined with edgeR using replicate PBMC samples, requiring FDR below 0.01 and a log2 fold change above 5 up to day 15. Bulk clonotypes were assigned CD4 or CD8 identity according to which sequenced CD4 or CD8 repertoire held them at higher abundance. TCRdb reprocessing: public reads trimmed at Q25 with fastp, clones called with MiXCR, in-frame beta chains kept. When rows share a CDR3 protein, they turn into one entry using the most common DNA and genes. These V and J calls originate from TCRdb's pipeline instead of the authors' own analysis. The table for this sample lists 250,000 or so distinct CDR3 sequences; more than 3.5% of them were counted only once. Together, the top ten hold about 20% of the sample.

The source was PBMCs, collected 15 days after the yellow fever booster vaccination. The sequence came from a man between 18 and 35 years old who received the YFV17D yellow fever vaccine.

The CDR3 region: CASSFYSPANTGELFF. At the DNA level, the sequence is TGTGCCAGCAGCTTTTATTCGCCTGCGAACACCGGGGAGCTGTTTTTT. The chain was built from TRBV5-6 and TRBJ2-2; the D gene cannot be named for sure. The CDR3 sequence holds 16 residues, the cysteine and phenylalanine included. Only the CDR3 portion is preserved as DNA: 48 bases, with reading frame beginning at the first base. Trimming at the junction amounts to 2 bases on V and 0 bases on J, and the germline ends lie 11 bases apart. The CDR1 and CDR2 encoded by the germline V gene are SGHDT and YYEEEE. The CDR3 plus the reference TRBV5-6 and TRBJ2-2 genes for the other parts give the full variable domain: DAGVTQSPTHLIKTRGQQVTLRCSPKSGHDTVSWYQQALGQGPQFIFQYYEEEERQRGNFPDRFSGHQFPNYSSELNVNALLLGDSALYLCASSFYSPANTGELFFGEGSRLTVL.